One and the same sample provided the 13 T cell receptor beta chains below, sequenced in a study of regulatory T cells in long-lasting Graves disease. Time point in this sample: newly diagnosed GD, antithyroid drugs for less than 3 months. PBMC-extracted RNA yielded the TCR library. Building the TCR beta libraries relied on iRepertoire HTBI primers, and CDR3 regions underwent Arm-PCR. TCRdb passed the multiplex PCR reads through MiXCR, listing each CDR3 protein once. The repertoire holds about 460,000 distinct CDR3 sequences, with 14% as singletons. These sequences were also reported in another study, on T cells in Graves' hyperthyroidism and ophthalmopathy.

The material sequenced was peripheral blood mononuclear cells (PBMCs), taken at new diagnosis, from a patient treated with antithyroid drugs. The receptor source for this set is a woman between 45 and 60 years old with Graves disease.

This clonotype was observed many times. The genes are TRBV6-1 and TRBJ1-1, with a tentative D call TRBD1 (5 bases). Trimming pared 6 bases from V and 8 bases from J, leaving 13 bases between. The germline V gene has CDR1 MNHNS and CDR2 SASEGT. The CDR3 runs to 12 residues. The CDR3 coding sequence is TGTGCCAGCAGCCTCGGGACGCTCGAAGCTTTCTTT. Translation gives CASSLGTLEAFF.

This clonotype was seen a handful of times. V gene TRBV19 combines with J gene TRBJ2-7, with D perhaps given as TRBD1 or TRBD2 (6 bases each). CDR3 length equals 18 residues. V lost 1 base and J lost 7, with 26 bases in between. From germline, CDR1 is LNHDA and CDR2 SQIVND (reference sequence). CDR3: CASSIVEGTGQPTGEQYF. For the CDR3, the DNA is TGTGCCAGTAGTATAGTGGAGGGGACCGGACAGCCTACGGGGGAGCAGTACTTC.

Comments on this clonotype: A single base is all that separates this from a far larger clone, so a read error is likely. The gene calls are TRBV11-2 and TRBJ2-5, with a weak D call TRBD2 (5 bases). Germline CDR1 SGHAT, CDR2 FQNNGV. This CDR3 comprises 14 residues. The DNA for the CDR3 is TGTGCCAGCAGCTTAGAGTACTCTCACAATGAGCGGTTCTTC. Translated: CASSLEYSHNERFF. The whole variable domain, remainder taken from reference TRBV11-2 and TRBJ2-5, is EAGVAQSPRYKIIEKRQSVAFWCNPISGHATLYWYQQILGQGPKLLIQFQNNGVVDDSQLPKDRFSAERLKGVDSTLKIQPAKLEDSAVYLCASSLEYSHNERFFGPGTRLLVL.

This clonotype was detected only a few times. V is TRBV7-2 and J is TRBJ2-2, with 8 nucleotides matching TRBD1. With 4 bases clipped from V and 1 base from J, the junction kept 17 bases outside the gene matches. Germline CDR1 is SGHTA and CDR2 is FQGNSA. The CDR3 is made up of 20 amino acids. CDR3 in DNA: TGTGCCAGCAGCTCAAGACTCGACAGGGGTATATGGGTGAACACCGGGGAGCTGTTTTTT. This sequence encodes CASSSRLDRGIWVNTGELFF.

There are many counts of this clonotype. The CDR3 protein is CASRQDTEAFF. For the CDR3, the DNA is TGTGCCAGTAGACAGGACACTGAAGCTTTCTTT. This rearrangement joins TRBV10-3 to TRBJ1-1; D perhaps matches TRBD1 (6 bases). Per the germline V gene, CDR1 is ENHRY and CDR2 is SYGVKD. The CDR3 has 11 residues. V gave up 10 bases and J gave up 3 bases, with 9 bases separating them.

This clonotype was detected many times. The V call is TRBV30, the J call TRBJ2-7, with D unresolved. The germline gives CDR1 GTSNPN, CDR2 SVGIG (reference sequence). With 2 bases removed from V and 1 base from J, the gap between germline ends came to 12 bases. The CDR3 has 14 amino acids. The CDR3 nucleotides are TGTGCCTGGAGTTTCAGGCCTGTTTCCTACGAGCAGTACTTC. It yields the protein CAWSFRPVSYEQYF.

This clonotype was counted a few times. V is TRBV18 and J is TRBJ2-7, with 7 bases that match TRBD1. CDR3 length equals 15 residues. The germline CDR1 and CDR2 sequences are KGHSH and LQKENI. The V segment lost 2 bases and the J segment 1 base; nucleotides outside the gene matches: 5. The chain's CDR3 is CASSPDEGASYEQYF. CDR3 DNA: TGTGCCAGCTCACCAGACGAGGGGGCGTCCTACGAGCAGTACTTC.

The CDR3 loop is CASSAGESTDTQYF. The CDR3 DNA sequence: TGTGCCAGCAGCGCAGGTGAGAGCACAGATACGCAGTATTTT. The chain uses TRBV9 and TRBJ2-3; D remains unclear. The CDR3 totals 14 residues. The V end lost 3 bases, the J end lost 0 bases, and 8 bases lay between the germline ends. CDR1 is SGDLS and CDR2 is YYNGEE in the germline V gene.

This clonotype was found many times. The chain links TRBV28 to TRBJ2-3; D gene ambiguous. The CDR3 has 18 amino acids. CDR1 is MDHEN, CDR2 SYDVKM, per germline. Trimming stripped 2 bases from V and 0 bases from J, with 18 bases between. This CDR3 is CASSLRASFYPSTDTQYF. The CDR3 nucleotides are TGTGCCAGCAGTTTAAGGGCCAGCTTTTACCCTAGCACAGATACGCAGTATTTT.

This sequence joins TRBV7-3 and TRBJ2-7; D might be TRBD2 (7 bases). The CDR3 is 14 residues long. V lost 5 bases and J 4 bases, leaving 15 bases between the germline ends. Germline V gives CDR1 SGHTA, CDR2 FQGTGA. CDR3 DNA: TGTGCCAGCAGCAGGGGGGGAAAGGGTTACGAGCAGTACTTC. Translated, it gives CASSRGGKGYEQYF.

With regard to this clonotype: This may come from a read error, since a much larger clone is one base off. The rearrangement joins TRBV19 to TRBJ2-1; 10 bases align to TRBD2. This CDR3 comprises 15 residues. Germline CDR1 is LNHDA and CDR2 is SQIVND (reference sequence). With V trimmed by 3 bases and J by 1 base, 0 bases remained unmatched. CDR3 residues: CASSISGRSYNEQFF. The CDR3 bases are TGTGCCAGTAGTATTAGCGGGAGGTCCTACAATGAGCAGTTCTTC.

The table lists this clonotype with many counts. The chain uses TRBV6-5 and TRBJ2-5; D not resolved. Trimming shortened V by 3 bases and J by 0 bases, and 8 bases separated the two germline ends. CDR1 and CDR2 from the germline V gene are MNHEY and SVGAGI. The CDR3 has 14 amino acids. This CDR3 reads CASSYNGDQETQYF. The CDR3 DNA follows: TGTGCCAGCAGTTATAACGGTGACCAAGAGACCCAGTACTTC.

The table lists this clonotype with many counts. The V and J genes are TRBV20-1 and TRBJ2-7; D remains ambiguous. The germline gives CDR1 DFQATT, CDR2 SNEGSKA (reference sequence). The CDR3 totals 14 residues. V dropped 3 bases and J dropped 2 bases, with 14 bases sitting between them. The CDR3 DNA reads TGCAGTGCTAGCGTCCAGCTCGCTACCTACGAGCAGTACTTC. Translating it yields CSASVQLATYEQYF.